A single sample is the source of the 8 T cell receptor beta chains below, sequenced in a study of shared clonotypes between healthy human individuals. Some clones are missing from TCRdb's copy, which holds only in-frame ones; the method was immunoSEQ multiplex PCR. The sample contains more than 850,000 clones, 75% to 85% of which appear only once. Material for sequencing was memory CD4+ T cells from PBMCs. The subset denotes: CD45RA-negative fraction. The receptors here all came from a man in his late teens or twenties in good health. Some clones in this sample may be carry-over from other donors' samples.

The chain combines TRBV18 with TRBJ2-4; 7 bases map to TRBD1. Unmatched junction bases numbered 5, after V lost 0 bases and J lost 0 bases. This CDR3 has 17 residues. Looked up from germline, CDR1 is KGHSH and CDR2 is LQKENI. The CDR3 region is CASSPPGQSIAKNIQYF. The CDR3 coding sequence is TGTGCCAGCTCACCACCGGGACAGTCTATAGCCAAAAACATTCAGTACTTC.

There are a few counts of this clone. The chain recombines TRBV5-5 with TRBJ1-2; D possibly corresponds to TRBD1 (5 bases). V was pared by 0 bases and J by 5 bases, with 14 bases between. CDR3 length equals 15 residues. The V gene's germline CDR1 is SGHKS and CDR2 YYEKEE (reference sequence). The CDR3, as DNA: TGTGCCAGCAGCTTGGTGTCTGGACATGAGTATGGCTACACCTTC. Its protein is CASSLVSGHEYGYTF.

The rearrangement uses TRBV28 and TRBJ2-1; 7 bases fit TRBD1. This CDR3 spans 16 amino acids. V shed 6 bases, J shed 3 bases, and the junction held 11 bases outside the gene matches. The germline V gene has CDR1 MDHEN and CDR2 SYDVKM. The CDR3 DNA sequence: TGTGCCAGCAGACTTTTGGGGAACAGGGGCTACAATGAGCAGTTCTTC. Its translation: CASRLLGNRGYNEQFF.

This chain connects TRBV7-9 to TRBJ2-1; the match to TRBD2 covers 12 bases. Trimming removed 5 bases from V and 6 bases from J; junction bases left unmatched: 5. Germline V gene lookup returns CDR1 SEHNR and CDR2 FQNEAQ (reference sequence). The CDR3 contains 15 residues. CDR3 DNA sequence: TGTGCCAGCAGCGAGGGACTAGCGGGCCGCAATGAGCAGTTCTTC. Translating gives CASSEGLAGRNEQFF.

Remarks on this clone: The same CDR3 arises from other DNA sequences in this sample as well. The chain joins TRBV5-1 to TRBJ2-7; 7 positions agree with TRBD1. Germline trimming cut 4 bases from V and 3 bases from J; bases unmatched to any gene: 4. Germline values: CDR1 SGHRS, CDR2 YFSETQ. This CDR3 is 13 amino acids long. The CDR3 is CASSLGTVYEQYF. Written as DNA, the CDR3 is TGCGCCAGCAGCCTGGGGACAGTCTACGAGCAGTACTTC.

V and J are TRBV27 and TRBJ2-1; D call uncertain. The germline V gene encodes CDR1 MNHEY and CDR2 SMNVEV (reference sequence). This CDR3 contains 11 residues. V lost 3 bases and J 5 bases, leaving 2 bases between the germline ends. In DNA form, the CDR3 reads TGTGCCAGCAGTTTCCACAATGAGCAGTTCTTC. As protein: CASSFHNEQFF.

The V call is TRBV7-2, the J call TRBJ2-5; TRBD2 is a possible D gene (6 bases). The CDR3 has 15 amino acids. Germline CDR1 is SGHTA and CDR2 is FQGNSA. The V and J ends lost 5 bases and 2 bases respectively, with 15 bases between them. CDR3 coding DNA: TGTGCCAGCAGCCCAAGAACTAGCAGACAAGAGACCCAGTACTTC. This sequence encodes CASSPRTSRQETQYF.

This chain uses TRBV5-4 with TRBJ2-1; TRBD2 aligns across 10 bases. The germline CDR1 and CDR2 sequences are SGHNT and YYREEE (reference sequence). J was trimmed by 5 bases and V by 2 bases; bases with no gene match: 4. CDR3 length equals 15 residues. The CDR3 region is CASSFSGRIDNEQFF. The CDR3 DNA is TGTGCCAGCAGCTTTAGCGGGAGGATTGACAATGAGCAGTTCTTC.